Below are 18 T cell receptor beta chains sequenced from a single sample in a study of PD-L1 blockade in urothelial cancer. Sequencing used immunoSEQ multiplex PCR; TCRdb keeps in-frame clones, though not all of them. Among 55,000 to 70,000 clones, roughly 82% were seen once, and the ten largest hold approximately 4.7%. The sample in question was PBMCs, obtained around atezolizumab (anti-PD-L1) treatment. The receptors stem from a man aged 70 or older with urothelial cancer.

This chain links TRBV6-1 with TRBJ1-1, with D perhaps TRBD1 (5 bases). The germline V gene encodes CDR1 MNHNS and CDR2 SASEGT. V gave up 3 bases and J gave up 3 bases, with 11 bases separating them. The CDR3 spans 14 residues. The CDR3 coding sequence is TGTGCCAGCAGTGACCAGGGAGGGGACACTGAAGCTTTCTTT. It codes for CASSDQGGDTEAFF.

V usage is TRBV19 and J usage is TRBJ1-5; D gene uncertain. Germline V gene lookup returns CDR1 LNHDA and CDR2 SQIVND (reference sequence). CDR3 size: 16 residues. V was cut by 5 bases and J by 0 bases, with 14 bases left in between. The CDR3 DNA reads as TGTGCCAGTAGTCCCCACGGAGGAAATAGCAATCAGCCCCAGCATTTT. This sequence encodes CASSPHGGNSNQPQHF.

This rearrangement joins TRBV2 to TRBJ2-7; the D gene is possibly TRBD1 (6 bases). The length of the CDR3 is 13 residues. Trimming took off 6 bases at V and 3 bases at J, with 12 bases between the two ends. Germline CDR1 is SNHLY and CDR2 is FYNNEI. In DNA, the CDR3 is TGTGCCAGCAGACCCGGGACACTCTACGAGCAGTACTTC. Its protein is CASRPGTLYEQYF. Combining the CDR3 with reference TRBV2 and TRBJ2-7 gives the whole variable domain EPEVTQTPSHQVTQMGQEVILRCVPISNHLYFYWYRQILGQKVEFLVSFYNNEISEKSEIFDDQFSVERPDGSNFTLKIRSTKLEDSAMYFCASRPGTLYEQYFGPGTRLTVT.

This chain connects TRBV7-2 to TRBJ1-2, with 9 bases aligning to TRBD1. The CDR3 loop spans 14 amino acids. V lost 6 bases and J lost 8; bases outside the gene matches: 10. Germline CDR1 reads SGHTA; CDR2 reads FQGNSA. CDR3 protein: CASSSRQGGFGYTF. As DNA, the CDR3 is TGTGCCAGCAGTTCCAGACAGGGGGGGTTCGGCTACACCTTC.

V gene TRBV27 combines with J gene TRBJ2-7, with TRBD1 identical over 7 bases. The V and J ends lost 4 bases and 6 bases, in that order; junction bases with no gene match: 3. CDR1 MNHEY and CDR2 SMNVEV come from the germline V gene (reference sequence). This CDR3 region has 12 residues. The DNA for the CDR3 is TGTGCCAGCAGTTCGACAGGGTTCGAGCAGTACTTC. Its translation is CASSSTGFEQYF.

This chain links TRBV29-1 with TRBJ2-2; the D gene is possibly TRBD1 (5 bases). Germline V gene data show CDR1 as SQVTM and CDR2 as ANQGSEA. V dropped 7 bases and J dropped 2 bases, with 14 bases sitting between them. The CDR3 runs 14 residues. DNA for the CDR3: TGCAGCGGTAGACAGCATGAAAACACCGGGGAGCTGTTTTTT. Its protein product is CSGRQHENTGELFF.

The rearrangement links TRBV5-1 to TRBJ2-7; 12 nucleotides match TRBD2. The CDR3 has 18 amino acids. J was trimmed by 2 bases and V by 1 base; bases with no gene match: 10. Germline V CDR1 and CDR2: SGHRS, YFSETQ. CDR3: CASSLYSLTSGRPYEQYF. For the CDR3, the DNA is TGCGCCAGCAGCTTGTACTCTCTGACTAGCGGGAGACCCTACGAGCAGTACTTC.

The CDR3 DNA sequence: TGTGCCATCAGTGAGTCTGGTAGAACTAGCGGGAGGCTGGGCAATGAGCAGTTCTTC. It yields the protein CAISESGRTSGRLGNEQFF. The chain combines TRBV10-3 with TRBJ2-1; 12 bases map to TRBD2. Trimming cost V 0 bases and J 6 bases; bases outside gene matches: 12. Germline lookup yields CDR1 ENHRY and CDR2 SYGVKD. The CDR3 extends over 19 amino acids.

This clone has just one count. This chain joins TRBV15 and TRBJ2-2; perhaps TRBD1 as D (5 bases). Trimming stripped 1 base from V and 6 bases from J, with 12 bases between. The CDR3 covers 15 residues. From germline, CDR1 is LNHNV and CDR2 YYDKDF (reference sequence). The DNA of the CDR3 is TGTGCCACCAGCAGAGGAAGCAGGGCGGCCGGGGAGCTGTTTTTT. Amino acid sequence: CATSRGSRAAGELFF.

The chain recombines TRBV6-5 with TRBJ2-3; 11 bases map to TRBD1. Germline values: CDR1 MNHEY, CDR2 SVGAGI. This CDR3 region has 14 residues. The V segment lost 9 bases and the J segment 3 bases; nucleotides outside the gene matches: 5. The CDR3 sequence is CASGGTGGTDTQYF. CDR3 nucleotides: TGTGCCAGTGGAGGGACAGGGGGTACAGATACGCAGTATTTT.

The chain employs TRBV10-2 and TRBJ2-3; D is possibly TRBD2 (5 bases). The CDR3 runs to 17 residues. With 0 bases removed from V and 0 bases from J, the gap between germline ends came to 13 bases. Germline lookup yields CDR1 WSHSY and CDR2 SAAADI. The CDR3 DNA follows: TGCGCCAGCAGTGAGTCGACTACTACCCCTAGCACAGATACGCAGTATTTT. Translating gives CASSESTTTPSTDTQYF.

The CDR3 DNA reads as TGTGCCAGCAGCCCCCTGGGGGCAAGCCCTTACAATGAGCAGTTCTTC. Translating it yields CASSPLGASPYNEQFF. This chain joins TRBV11-2 and TRBJ2-1; a possible D gene is TRBD1 (6 bases). Germline CDR1 and CDR2: SGHAT and FQNNGV. V was trimmed by 5 bases and J by 4 bases, leaving 18 bases between them. This CDR3 contains 16 residues.

The rearrangement links TRBV4-1 to TRBJ1-5, with 8 bases that match TRBD1. The CDR3 is 16 amino acids. Germline values: CDR1 MGHRA, CDR2 YSYEKL. Trimming cost V 2 bases and J 5 bases; bases outside gene matches: 8. CDR3 DNA: TGCGCCAGCAGCCAAATACAGGGGGGGGTCCATCAGCCCCAGCATTTT. Translated: CASSQIQGGVHQPQHF.

The V and J genes are TRBV10-3 and TRBJ2-3, with D uncertain. The CDR3 consists of 12 residues. Trimming left V 6 bases short and J 2 bases short, with 6 bases between. CDR1 ENHRY and CDR2 SYGVKD come from the germline V gene. This CDR3 is CAIRNITDTQYF. CDR3 nucleotide sequence: TGTGCCATCAGGAACATCACAGATACGCAGTATTTT.

This clone was counted a few times. The rearrangement links TRBV6-5 to TRBJ1-1; D is unclear. V lost 5 bases to trimming and J lost 3 bases, with 10 bases between them. CDR1 MNHEY and CDR2 SVGAGI come from the germline V gene. This CDR3 comprises 13 residues. This chain's CDR3 is CASSTQRDTEAFF. The CDR3 DNA is TGTGCCAGCAGTACTCAGCGGGACACTGAAGCTTTCTTT.

The chain uses TRBV7-2 and TRBJ2-3, with D maybe TRBD2 (5 bases). The CDR3 sequence is 15 residues long. Germline V lookup: CDR1 SGHTA, CDR2 FQGNSA. V shed 5 bases and J shed 1 base, with 13 bases lying between them. The CDR3 loop is CASSKILGGTDTQYF. The CDR3 DNA is TGTGCCAGCAGCAAGATACTAGGAGGCACAGATACGCAGTATTTT. Based on the CDR3 plus reference TRBV7-2 and TRBJ2-3, the full variable domain is GAGVSQSPSNKVTEKGKDVELRCDPISGHTALYWYRQSLGQGLEFLIYFQGNSAPDKSGLPSDRFSAERTGGSVSTLTIQRTQQEDSAVYLCASSKILGGTDTQYFGPGTRLTVL.

The genes are TRBV6-1 and TRBJ2-1; TRBD2 agrees at 10 bases. Trimming took 1 base from V and 8 from J; bases not matched to a gene: 8. The CDR3 consists of 16 residues. The V gene's germline CDR1 is MNHNS and CDR2 SASEGT. In DNA form, the CDR3 reads TGTGCCAGCAGTGAAGATTTAGCGGGAGGCGTGGATGAGCAGTTCTTC. It yields the protein CASSEDLAGGVDEQFF.

This clone was seen more than once but under ten times. For the CDR3, the DNA is TGTGCCAGCAGCTTGGCGGGGGGGGCTGAAGCTTTCTTT. Translating gives CASSLAGGAEAFF. V is TRBV5-4 and J is TRBJ1-1; weak D call: TRBD1 (5 bases). The V and J ends lost 0 bases and 6 bases respectively, with 9 bases between them. The germline V gene has CDR1 SGHNT and CDR2 YYREEE (reference sequence). This CDR3 has 13 amino acids.